The clone carrying this T cell receptor (beta chain) was detected a few times. Its antigen is not known. CDR3 length: 14 residues. From germline, CDR1 is MNHEY and CDR2 SMNVEV (reference sequence). The V end lost 10 bases, the J end lost 0 bases, and 14 bases lay between the germline ends. This sample was included in a study of identical twins. Findings and caveats of the study: Twins shared out-of-frame alpha sequences with excess low generation probability. For out-of-frame beta sequences, excess twin sharing was weaker.

A universal primer site came from template switching; cDNA carried unique molecular identifiers. TCRdb reprocessed the 5' RACE reads with MiXCR, giving one entry per CDR3 protein. This table has around 1.7 million distinct CDR3 sequences, under 35% appearing once. The TCR was taken from a newborn girl in good health. Sequencing was done on a sample of cord blood. The chain has TRBV27 and TRBJ2-3; the D is unclear. The CDR3 is CATRPSPSTDTQYF. The DNA of the CDR3 is TGTGCCACACGACCCAGCCCGAGCACAGATACGCAGTATTTT.